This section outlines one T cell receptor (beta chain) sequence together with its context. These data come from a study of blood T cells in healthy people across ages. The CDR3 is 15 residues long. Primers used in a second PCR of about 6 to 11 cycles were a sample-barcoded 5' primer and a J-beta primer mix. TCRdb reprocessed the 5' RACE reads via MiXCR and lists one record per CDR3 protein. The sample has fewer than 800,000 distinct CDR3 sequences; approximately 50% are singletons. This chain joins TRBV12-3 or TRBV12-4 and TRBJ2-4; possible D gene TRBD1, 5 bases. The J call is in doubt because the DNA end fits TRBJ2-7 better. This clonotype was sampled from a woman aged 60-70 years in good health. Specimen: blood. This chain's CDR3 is CASSSLRTLSYEQYF. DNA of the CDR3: TGTGCCAGCAGCTCCCTCCGGACACTCTCCTACGAGCAGTACTTC.